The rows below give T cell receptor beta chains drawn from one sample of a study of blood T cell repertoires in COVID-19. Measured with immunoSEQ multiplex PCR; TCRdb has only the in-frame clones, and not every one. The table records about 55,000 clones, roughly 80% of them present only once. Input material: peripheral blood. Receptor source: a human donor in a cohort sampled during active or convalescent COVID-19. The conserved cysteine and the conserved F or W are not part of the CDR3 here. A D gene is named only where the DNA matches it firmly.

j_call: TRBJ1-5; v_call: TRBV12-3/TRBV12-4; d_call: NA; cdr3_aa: ASSTGGNQPQH
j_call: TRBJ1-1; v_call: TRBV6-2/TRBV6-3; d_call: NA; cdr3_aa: ASSFEKRNTEAF
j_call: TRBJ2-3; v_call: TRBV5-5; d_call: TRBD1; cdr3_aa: ASSQEGTGRTQY
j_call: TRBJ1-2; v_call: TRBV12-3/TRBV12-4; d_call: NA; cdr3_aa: ASSRSTVGGYT
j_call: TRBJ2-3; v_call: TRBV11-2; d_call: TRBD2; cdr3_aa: ASSSPLAGGPY
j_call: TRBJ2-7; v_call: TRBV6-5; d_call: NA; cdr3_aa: ASARQFYEQY
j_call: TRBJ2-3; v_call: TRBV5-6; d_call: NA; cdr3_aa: ASSFWGVSWDTQY
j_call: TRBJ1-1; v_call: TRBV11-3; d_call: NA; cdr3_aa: ASSNGVIAEAF
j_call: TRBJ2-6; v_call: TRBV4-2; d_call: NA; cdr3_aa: ASSQEGGAPGANVLT
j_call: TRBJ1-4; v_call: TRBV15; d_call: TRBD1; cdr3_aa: ATSRTTGGREKLF
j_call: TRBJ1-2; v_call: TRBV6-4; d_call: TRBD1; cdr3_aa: ASSPGTGTYGYT
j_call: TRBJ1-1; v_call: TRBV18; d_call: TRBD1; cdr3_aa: ASSQEYQGVAEAF
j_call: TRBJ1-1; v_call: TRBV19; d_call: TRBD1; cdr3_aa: ASSWDRRITEAF
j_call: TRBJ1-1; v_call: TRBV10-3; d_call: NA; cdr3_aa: AISVEGKNTEAF
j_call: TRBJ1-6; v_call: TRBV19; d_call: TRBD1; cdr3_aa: ASSRQGKYNSPLH
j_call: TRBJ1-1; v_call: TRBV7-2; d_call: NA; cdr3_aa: ASSLGQMNTEAF
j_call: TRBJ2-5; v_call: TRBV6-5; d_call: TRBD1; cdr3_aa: ASSPMAGGGETQY
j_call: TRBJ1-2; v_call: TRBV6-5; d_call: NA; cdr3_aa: ASSYSAGAEGYT
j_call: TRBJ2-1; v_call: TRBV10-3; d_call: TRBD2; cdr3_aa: DLTSGGAPYNEQF
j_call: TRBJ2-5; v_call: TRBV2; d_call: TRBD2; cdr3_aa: ASSVGLAGEETQY
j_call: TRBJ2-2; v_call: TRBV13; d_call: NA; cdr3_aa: ASSFSAITGTGELF
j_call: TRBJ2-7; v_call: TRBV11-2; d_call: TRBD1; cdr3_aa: ASSPTGAYEQY
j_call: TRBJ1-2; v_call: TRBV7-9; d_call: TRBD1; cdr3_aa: ASSTTGPGYT
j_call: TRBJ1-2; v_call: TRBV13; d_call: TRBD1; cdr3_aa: ASSLGTGAYGYT
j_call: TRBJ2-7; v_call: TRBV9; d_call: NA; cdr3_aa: ASSVDQGGEQY
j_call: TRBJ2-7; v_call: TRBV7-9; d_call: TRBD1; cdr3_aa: ASSFGTGIEEQY
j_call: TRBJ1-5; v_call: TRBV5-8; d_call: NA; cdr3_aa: ASSLKTVNQPQH
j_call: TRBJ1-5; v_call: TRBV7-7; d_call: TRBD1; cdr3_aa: ASSHDTGEYQPQH
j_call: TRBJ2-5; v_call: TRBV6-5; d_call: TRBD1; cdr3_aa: ASNKGAGETQY
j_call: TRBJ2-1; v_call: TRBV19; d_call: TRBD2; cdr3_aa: ASSIESGSSYNEQF
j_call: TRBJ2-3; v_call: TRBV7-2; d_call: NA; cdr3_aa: ASSLMAGATTDTQY
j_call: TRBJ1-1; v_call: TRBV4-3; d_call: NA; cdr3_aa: ASSQGAGKAF
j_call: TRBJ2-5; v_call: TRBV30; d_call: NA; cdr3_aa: AWSPQETQY
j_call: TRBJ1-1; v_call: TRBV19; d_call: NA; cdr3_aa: ASSEVSNTEAF
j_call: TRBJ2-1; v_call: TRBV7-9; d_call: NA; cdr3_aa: ASSLAGNNEQF
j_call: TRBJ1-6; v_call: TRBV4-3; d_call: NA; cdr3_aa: ASSQDSGSPLH
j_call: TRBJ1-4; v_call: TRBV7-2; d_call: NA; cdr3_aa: ASSLGRGWEKLF
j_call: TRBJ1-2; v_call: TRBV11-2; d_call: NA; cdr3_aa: ASSLEVTEFNYGYT
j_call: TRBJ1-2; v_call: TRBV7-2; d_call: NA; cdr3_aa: ASSLGPNYGYT
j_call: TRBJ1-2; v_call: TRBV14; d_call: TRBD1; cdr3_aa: ASSRNGQGRYT
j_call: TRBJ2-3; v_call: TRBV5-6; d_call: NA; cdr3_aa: ASSLSVTVARTDTQY
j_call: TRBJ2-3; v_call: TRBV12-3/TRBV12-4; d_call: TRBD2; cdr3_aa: ASRTSGTDTQY
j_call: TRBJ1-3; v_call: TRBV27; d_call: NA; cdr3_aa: ASSSSEGNTIY
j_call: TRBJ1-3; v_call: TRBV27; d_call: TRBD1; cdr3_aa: ASSTWTGREHTIY
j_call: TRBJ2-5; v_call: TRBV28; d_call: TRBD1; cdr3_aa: ASRETGIQETQY
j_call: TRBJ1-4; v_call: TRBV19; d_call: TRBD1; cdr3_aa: ASSAGQGREKLF
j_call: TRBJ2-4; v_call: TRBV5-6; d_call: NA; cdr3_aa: ASSLRLLLAKNIQY
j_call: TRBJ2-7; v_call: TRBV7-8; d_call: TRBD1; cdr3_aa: ASSRTGSSYEQY
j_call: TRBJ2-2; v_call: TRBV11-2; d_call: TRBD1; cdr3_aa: ASKGATGELF
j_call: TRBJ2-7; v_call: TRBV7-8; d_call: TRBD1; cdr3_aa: ASSLGTGSYEQY